The clone carrying this T cell receptor beta chain appeared a few times. This sample is part of a study of shared clonotypes between healthy human individuals. PCR replicates performed on unsorted PBMC used approximately 310 ng DNA, approximately 33,000 T cell genomes. As processed by the authors: Filtering was not the same, since immunoSEQ gave junction-only sequences without quality scores. TCRdb's table, derived via immunoSEQ multiplex PCR, lists solely in-frame clones and lacks some. V, J and clone size were drawn from that table, and D and trimming were deduced from the DNA. The repertoire consists of about 470,000 clones, with roughly 77% occurring once and the leading ten covering roughly an eighth. Healthy HIV-negative adults with no recent acute infections or vaccinations were recruited as donors. The receptor was isolated from a middle-aged woman in good health. Some clones in this sample may be carry-over from other donors' samples. The sequencing input was PBMCs.

The CDR3 DNA reads TGTGCCAGTAGTATTCTCCAGTTCGGCTATGGGTCTGGGGCCAACGTCCTGACTTTC. Translation: CASSILQFGYGSGANVLTF. The gene calls are TRBV19 and TRBJ2-6; D not resolved. Per germline, CDR1 LNHDA and CDR2 SQIVND (reference sequence). Trimming pared 3 bases from V and 1 base from J, leaving 19 bases between. CDR3 length: 19 amino acids.